This is a list of T cell receptor beta chains from one sample in a study of control samples from healthy donors and cancer patients. The table came from immunoSEQ multiplex PCR; TCRdb's copy has only in-frame clones and leaves some out. This table has 120,000 to 150,000 clones, over 85% appearing once. The specimen was blood. The receptors stem from a man in his late teens or twenties in good health. The conserved cysteine and the conserved F or W are not part of the CDR3 here.

J	V	CDR3
TRBJ1-3	TRBV6-8	ASSYPTGGNSGNTIY
TRBJ1-5	TRBV10-3	AISDRDSNQPQH
TRBJ1-4	TRBV19	ASTRDRDEKLF
TRBJ1-3	TRBV5-6	ASRLLSRHSSGNTIY
TRBJ2-1	TRBV24-1	ATSEPGLAGRDNEQF
TRBJ2-1	TRBV7-2	ASSLGQF
TRBJ2-3	TRBV7-9	ASGTSGNTDTQY
TRBJ1-1	TRBV7-9	ASSLPGQGAF
TRBJ2-2	TRBV9	ASSDAGTSNTGELF
TRBJ1-6	TRBV30	AWRTGKKGPLH
TRBJ2-2	TRBV4-1	ASSQEMHREDTGELF
TRBJ2-7	TRBV7-9	ASSSGTDSYEQY
TRBJ2-1	TRBV2	ASGGGQVNEQF
TRBJ2-3	TRBV19	ASSRSSSGTDTQY
TRBJ2-5	TRBV3-1/TRBV3-2	ASSSWTGETQY
TRBJ2-5	TRBV5-1	ASSLALSASGRQETQY
TRBJ1-6	TRBV3-1/TRBV3-2	ASSQLQSNSPLH
TRBJ1-2	TRBV30	AWSGGDGYT
TRBJ2-7	TRBV5-1	ASSPGVDYEQY
TRBJ1-5	TRBV6-6	ASSWWDISNQPQH
TRBJ1-1	TRBV4-1	ASSQDRTAGTEAF
TRBJ1-3	TRBV18	ASSPRGDSGNTIY
TRBJ2-2	TRBV15	ATSRPSGTANTGELF
TRBJ2-2	TRBV11-3	ASSSFPGELF
TRBJ2-1	TRBV2	ASSEDSSEQF
TRBJ1-2	TRBV21-1	ASSKIEGQPYGYT
TRBJ2-1	TRBV3-1/TRBV3-2	ASSRTGQGHNEQF
TRBJ2-1	TRBV6-2/TRBV6-3	ASSYYSNEQF
TRBJ2-1	TRBV7-3	ASSLSQAYNEQF
TRBJ1-3	TRBV5-5	ASSFIFGQGPFSGNTIY
TRBJ1-6	TRBV5-4	ASSPDKGYSPLH
TRBJ2-3	TRBV4-1	ASSLHLGPRLATDTQY
TRBJ1-1	TRBV15	ATSRELGGWNTEAF
TRBJ2-3	TRBV7-6	ASSDRQMSTDTQY
TRBJ2-1	TRBV27	ASEQPVGEQF
TRBJ1-1	TRBV5-4	ASSSTVNTEAF
TRBJ1-5	TRBV24-1	ATSDRREGNQPQH
TRBJ2-1	TRBV15	ATSSRTSGGGQF
TRBJ1-5	TRBV19	ASRLSQGARQPQH
TRBJ2-2	TRBV10-3	AISESPQGAVNTGELF
TRBJ2-7	TRBV18	ASSLLTSGSSYEQY
TRBJ1-6	TRBV6-5	ASSYSGSLNSPLH
TRBJ1-6	TRBV5-6	ASRRQGGSPLH
TRBJ2-7	TRBV28	ASRRTGRNYEQY
TRBJ2-3	TRBV18	ASSGGKGSTDTQY
TRBJ2-1	TRBV30	AWLRDSYNEQF
TRBJ1-2	TRBV9	ASSASAGLNGYT
NA	TRBV5-1	ASSGELAAQETQY